The T cell receptor (beta chain) under discussion was sequenced for a study of T cell repertoires in cytomegalovirus infection. Overall study context: CMV epitopes used comprised recently identified HLA-C-restricted ones and well-studied HLA-B-restricted ones. Both CMV infection and a matching HLA type were indicated by public TCR beta signatures. Study-level findings and limits: HLA-C-restricted CMV clonotypes gave the most frequent clonotype in two of eight donors.

TCRdb re-called the reads with MiXCR, one entry per CDR3 protein. The table has about 770,000 distinct CDR3 sequences, about 29% seen once; the top ten hold approximately 14%. Comment on this clonotype: The antigen remains unidentified.

V shed 5 bases and J 2 bases; nucleotides not matched to a gene: 6. The germline V gene has CDR1 LNHNV and CDR2 YYDKDF (reference sequence). CDR3 length: 15 amino acids. Sample: cultured CD8+ T cells from PBMCs, taken from culture after CMV antigen stimulation. This receptor was taken from a human donor in good health (CMV status not recorded). Some clones in this sample may be carry-over from other donors' samples. The V call is TRBV15, the J call TRBJ1-5; 7 positions match TRBD1. This CDR3 reads CATSEYRGGNQPQHF. The CDR3 bases are TGTGCCACCAGCGAATACAGGGGTGGCAATCAGCCCCAGCATTTT.